Below, one T cell receptor (beta chain) is given with its context. What it binds is not known. The entry originates in a study of cytomegalovirus exposure and HLA in healthy donors. Study conclusions and caveats: Cytomegalovirus association was listed for 170 or so TCR beta chains.

Libraries were prepared by immunoSEQ multiplex PCR; TCRdb keeps only in-frame clonotypes and omits some of them. The sample records fewer than 85,000 clones, roughly 94% being singletons. The V gene end was trimmed by 6 bases and the J gene end by 5 bases; junction bases not matched to a gene: 4. Germline V gene lookup returns CDR1 MNHNS and CDR2 SASEGT. The CDR3 loop spans 13 amino acids. The receptor's source is a woman aged 18-29 years in good health and CMV-seronegative. V usage is TRBV6-1 and J usage is TRBJ1-5, with 7 bases identical to TRBD1. Material: PBMCs. CDR3 amino acids: CASRRQGDQPQHF. CDR3 in DNA: TGTGCCAGCAGAAGACAGGGCGATCAGCCCCAGCATTTT.